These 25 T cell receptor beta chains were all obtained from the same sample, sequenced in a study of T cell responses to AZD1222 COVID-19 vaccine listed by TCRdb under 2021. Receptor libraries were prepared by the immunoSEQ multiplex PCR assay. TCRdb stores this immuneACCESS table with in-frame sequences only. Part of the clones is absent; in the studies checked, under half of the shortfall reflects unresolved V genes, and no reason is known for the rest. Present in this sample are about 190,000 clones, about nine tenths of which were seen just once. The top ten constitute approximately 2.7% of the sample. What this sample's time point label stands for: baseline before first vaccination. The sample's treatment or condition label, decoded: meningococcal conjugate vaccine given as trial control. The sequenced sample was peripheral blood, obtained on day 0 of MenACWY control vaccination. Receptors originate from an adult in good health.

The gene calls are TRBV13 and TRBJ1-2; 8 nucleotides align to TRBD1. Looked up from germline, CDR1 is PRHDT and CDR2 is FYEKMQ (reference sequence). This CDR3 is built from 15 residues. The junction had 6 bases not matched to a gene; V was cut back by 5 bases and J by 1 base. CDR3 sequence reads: CASSRTGQGNYGYTF. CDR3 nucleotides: TGTGCCAGCAGCCGTACCGGACAGGGTAACTATGGCTACACCTTC.

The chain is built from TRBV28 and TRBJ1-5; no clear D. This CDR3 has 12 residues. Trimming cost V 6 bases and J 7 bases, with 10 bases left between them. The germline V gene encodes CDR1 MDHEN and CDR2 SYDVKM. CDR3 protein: CASRGSGQPQHF. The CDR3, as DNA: TGTGCCAGCAGGGGGAGTGGCCAGCCCCAGCATTTT.

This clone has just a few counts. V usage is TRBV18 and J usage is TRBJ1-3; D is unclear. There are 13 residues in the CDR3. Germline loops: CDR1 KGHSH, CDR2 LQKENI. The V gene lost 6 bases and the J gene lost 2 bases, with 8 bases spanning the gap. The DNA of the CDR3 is TGTGCCAGCTCCCCGGGCCCTGGAAACACCATATATTTT. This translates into CASSPGPGNTIYF.

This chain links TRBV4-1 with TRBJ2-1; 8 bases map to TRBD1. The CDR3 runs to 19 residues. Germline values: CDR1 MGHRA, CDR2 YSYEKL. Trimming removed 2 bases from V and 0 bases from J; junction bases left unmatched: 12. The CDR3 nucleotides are TGCGCCAGCAGCCAACCACAGGGGGTTTTTATGAGCTCCTACAATGAGCAGTTCTTC. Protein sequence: CASSQPQGVFMSSYNEQFF.

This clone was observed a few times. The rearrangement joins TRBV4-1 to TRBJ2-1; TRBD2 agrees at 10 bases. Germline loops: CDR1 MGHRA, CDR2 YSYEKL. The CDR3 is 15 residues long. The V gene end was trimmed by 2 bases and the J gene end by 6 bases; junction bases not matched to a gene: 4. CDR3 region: CASSQRTSGLNEQFF. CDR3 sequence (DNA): TGCGCCAGCAGCCAAAGGACTAGCGGACTCAATGAGCAGTTCTTC.

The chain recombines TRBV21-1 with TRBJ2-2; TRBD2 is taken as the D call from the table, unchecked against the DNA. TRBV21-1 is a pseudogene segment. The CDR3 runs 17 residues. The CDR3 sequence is CASSKKSSGKNTGELFF. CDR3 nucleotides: TGTGCCAGCAGCAAAAAAAGTTCCGGGAAAAACACCGGGGAGCTGTTTTTT.

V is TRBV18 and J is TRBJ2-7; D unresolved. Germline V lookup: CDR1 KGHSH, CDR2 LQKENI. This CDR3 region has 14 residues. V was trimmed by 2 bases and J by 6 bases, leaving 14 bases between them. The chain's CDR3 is CASSPTNQNGEQYF. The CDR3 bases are TGTGCCAGCTCACCAACAAACCAGAATGGCGAGCAGTACTTC.

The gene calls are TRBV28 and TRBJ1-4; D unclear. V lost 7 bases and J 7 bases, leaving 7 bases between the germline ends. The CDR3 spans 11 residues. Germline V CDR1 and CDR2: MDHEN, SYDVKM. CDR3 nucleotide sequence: TGTGCCAGCACGGGTCGTGAAAAACTGTTTTTT. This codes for CASTGREKLFF.

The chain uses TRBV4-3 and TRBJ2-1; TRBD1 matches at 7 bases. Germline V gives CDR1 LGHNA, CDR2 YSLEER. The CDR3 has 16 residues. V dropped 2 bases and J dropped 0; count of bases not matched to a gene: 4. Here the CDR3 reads CASSQSPGGSYNEQFF. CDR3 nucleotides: TGCGCCAGCAGCCAATCACCAGGGGGCTCCTACAATGAGCAGTTCTTC.

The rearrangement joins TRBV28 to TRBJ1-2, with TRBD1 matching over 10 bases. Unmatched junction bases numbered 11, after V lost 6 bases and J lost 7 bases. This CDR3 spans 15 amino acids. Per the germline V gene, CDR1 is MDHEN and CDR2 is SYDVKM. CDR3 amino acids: CASSQAGTGVAGYTF. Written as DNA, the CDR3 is TGTGCCAGCAGCCAAGCCGGGACAGGGGTTGCTGGCTACACCTTC.

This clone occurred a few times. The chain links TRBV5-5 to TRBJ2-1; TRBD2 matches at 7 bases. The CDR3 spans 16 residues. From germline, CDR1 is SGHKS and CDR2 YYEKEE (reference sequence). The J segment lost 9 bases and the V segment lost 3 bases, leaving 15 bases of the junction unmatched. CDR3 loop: CASSWSESGIGSEQFF. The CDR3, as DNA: TGTGCCAGCAGCTGGTCCGAGAGCGGGATAGGGAGTGAGCAGTTCTTC.

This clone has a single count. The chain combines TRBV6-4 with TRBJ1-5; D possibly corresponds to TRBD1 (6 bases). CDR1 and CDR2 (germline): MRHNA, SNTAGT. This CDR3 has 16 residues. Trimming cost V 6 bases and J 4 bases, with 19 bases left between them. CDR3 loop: CASRPRRRGTNQPQHF. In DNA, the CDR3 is TGTGCCAGCAGACCGAGAAGAAGGGGGACGAATCAGCCCCAGCATTTT.

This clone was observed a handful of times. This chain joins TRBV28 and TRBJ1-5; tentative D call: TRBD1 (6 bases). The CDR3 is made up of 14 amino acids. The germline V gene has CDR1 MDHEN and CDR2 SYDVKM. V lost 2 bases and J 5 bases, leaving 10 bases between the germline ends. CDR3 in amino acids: CASSLERGDQPQHF. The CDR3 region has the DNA TGTGCCAGCAGTTTAGAGAGGGGGGATCAGCCCCAGCATTTT.

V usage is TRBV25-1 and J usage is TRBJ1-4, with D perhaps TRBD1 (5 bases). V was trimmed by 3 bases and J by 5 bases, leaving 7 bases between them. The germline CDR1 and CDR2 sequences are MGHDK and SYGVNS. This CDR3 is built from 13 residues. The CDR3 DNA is TGTGCCAGCAGTGACAGGGTAAATGAAAAACTGTTTTTT. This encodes CASSDRVNEKLFF.

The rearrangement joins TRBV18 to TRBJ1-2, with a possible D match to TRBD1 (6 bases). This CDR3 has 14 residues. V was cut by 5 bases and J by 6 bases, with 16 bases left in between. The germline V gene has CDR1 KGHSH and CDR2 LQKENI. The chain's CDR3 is CASSEDRSRHGYTF. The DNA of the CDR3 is TGTGCCAGCTCAGAGGACAGATCTCGACATGGCTACACCTTC.

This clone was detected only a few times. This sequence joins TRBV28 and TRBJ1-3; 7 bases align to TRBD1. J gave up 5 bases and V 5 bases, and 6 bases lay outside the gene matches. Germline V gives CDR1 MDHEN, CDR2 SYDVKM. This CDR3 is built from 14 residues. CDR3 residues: CASSPLGGRNTIYF. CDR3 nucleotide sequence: TGTGCCAGCAGTCCTTTAGGGGGCCGAAACACCATATATTTT.

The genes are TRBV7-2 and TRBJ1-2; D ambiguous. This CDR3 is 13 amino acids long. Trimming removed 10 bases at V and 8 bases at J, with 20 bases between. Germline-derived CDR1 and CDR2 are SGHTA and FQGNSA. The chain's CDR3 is CATKLSNGLGYTF. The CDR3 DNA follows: TGTGCCACCAAGCTTAGTAATGGGCTCGGCTACACCTTC.

CDR3 protein: CASSLALTGTNTGELFF. In DNA form, the CDR3 reads TGTGCCAGCAGCTTGGCGCTGACAGGGACGAACACCGGGGAGCTGTTTTTT. The V and J genes are TRBV5-6 and TRBJ2-2; TRBD1 aligns across 7 bases. J lost 0 bases, V lost 0 bases, and 5 bases had no gene match. This CDR3 spans 17 amino acids. Per germline, CDR1 SGHDT and CDR2 YYEEEE.

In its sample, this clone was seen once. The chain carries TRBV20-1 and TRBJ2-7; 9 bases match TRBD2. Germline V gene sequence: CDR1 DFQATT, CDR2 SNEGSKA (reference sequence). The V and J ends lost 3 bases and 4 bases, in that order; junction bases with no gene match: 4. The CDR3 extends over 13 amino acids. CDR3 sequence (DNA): TGCAGTGCTAGTTATAGCGGGAGTTACGAGCAGTACTTC. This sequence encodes CSASYSGSYEQYF.

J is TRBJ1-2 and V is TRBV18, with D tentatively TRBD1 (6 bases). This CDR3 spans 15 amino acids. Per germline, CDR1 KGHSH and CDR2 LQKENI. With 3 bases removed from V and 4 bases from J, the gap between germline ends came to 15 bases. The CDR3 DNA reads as TGTGCCAGCTCACCCCTAGACACAGGGCCCTATGGCTACACCTTC. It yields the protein CASSPLDTGPYGYTF.

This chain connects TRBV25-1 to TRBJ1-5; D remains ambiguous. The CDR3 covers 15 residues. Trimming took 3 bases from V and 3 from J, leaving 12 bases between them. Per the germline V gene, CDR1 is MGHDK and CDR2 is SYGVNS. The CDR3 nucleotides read TGTGCCAGCAGTGAGCCCGGGAGAGACAATCAGCCCCAGCATTTT. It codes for CASSEPGRDNQPQHF.

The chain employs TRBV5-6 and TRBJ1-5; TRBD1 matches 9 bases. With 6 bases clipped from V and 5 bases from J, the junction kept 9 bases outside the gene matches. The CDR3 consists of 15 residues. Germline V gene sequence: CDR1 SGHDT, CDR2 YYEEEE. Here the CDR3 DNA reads TGTGCCAGCACCCGACAGGGGGAAGGAGATCAGCCCCAGCATTTT. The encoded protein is CASTRQGEGDQPQHF. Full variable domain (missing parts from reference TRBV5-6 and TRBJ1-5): DAGVTQSPTHLIKTRGQQVTLRCSPKSGHDTVSWYQQALGQGPQFIFQYYEEEERQRGNFPDRFSGHQFPNYSSELNVNALLLGDSALYLCASTRQGEGDQPQHFGDGTRLSIL.

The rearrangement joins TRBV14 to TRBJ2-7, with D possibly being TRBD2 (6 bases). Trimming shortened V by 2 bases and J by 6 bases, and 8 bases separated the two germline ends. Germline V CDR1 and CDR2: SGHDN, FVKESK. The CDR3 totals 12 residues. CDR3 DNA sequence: TGTGCCAGCAGCCAACAGGGAGGCGAGCAGTACTTC. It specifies CASSQQGGEQYF.

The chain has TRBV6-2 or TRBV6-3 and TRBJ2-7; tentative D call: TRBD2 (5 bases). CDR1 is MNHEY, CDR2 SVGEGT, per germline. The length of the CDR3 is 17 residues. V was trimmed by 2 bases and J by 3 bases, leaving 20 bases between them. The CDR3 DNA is TGTGCCAGCAGTTACGGGCCTCTGGCGGGTGGGATCTACGAGCAGTACTTC. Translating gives CASSYGPLAGGIYEQYF.

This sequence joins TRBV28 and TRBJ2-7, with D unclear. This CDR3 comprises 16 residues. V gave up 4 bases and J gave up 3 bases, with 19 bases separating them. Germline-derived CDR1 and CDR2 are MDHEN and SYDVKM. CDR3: CASSSASGPLNYEQYF. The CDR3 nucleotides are TGTGCCAGCAGTTCTGCGTCAGGTCCCCTGAACTACGAGCAGTACTTC. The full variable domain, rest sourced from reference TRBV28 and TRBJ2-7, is DVKVTQSSRYLVKRTGEKVFLECVQDMDHENMFWYRQDPGLGLRLIYFSYDVKMKEKGDIPEGYSVSREKKERFSLILESASTNQTSMYLCASSSASGPLNYEQYFGPGTRLTVT.